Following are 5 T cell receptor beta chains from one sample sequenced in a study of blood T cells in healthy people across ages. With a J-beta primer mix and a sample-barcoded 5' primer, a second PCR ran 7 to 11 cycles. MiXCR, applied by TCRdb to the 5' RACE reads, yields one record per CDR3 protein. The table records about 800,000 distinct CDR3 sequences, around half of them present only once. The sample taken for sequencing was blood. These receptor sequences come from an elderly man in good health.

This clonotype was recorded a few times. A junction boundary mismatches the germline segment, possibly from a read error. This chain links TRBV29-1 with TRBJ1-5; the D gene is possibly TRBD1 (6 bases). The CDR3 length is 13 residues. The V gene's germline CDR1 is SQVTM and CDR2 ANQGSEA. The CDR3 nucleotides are TGCAGCGTAGAAGGGGGTCCGGGTCAGCCCCAGCATTTT. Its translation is CSVEGGPGQPQHF. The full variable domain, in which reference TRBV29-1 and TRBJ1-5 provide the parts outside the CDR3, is SAVISQKPSRDICQRGTSLTIQCQVDSQVTMMFWYRQQPGQSLTLIATANQGSEATYESGFVIDKFPISRPNLTFSTLTVSNMSPEDSSIYLCSVEGGPGQPQHFGDGTRLSIL.

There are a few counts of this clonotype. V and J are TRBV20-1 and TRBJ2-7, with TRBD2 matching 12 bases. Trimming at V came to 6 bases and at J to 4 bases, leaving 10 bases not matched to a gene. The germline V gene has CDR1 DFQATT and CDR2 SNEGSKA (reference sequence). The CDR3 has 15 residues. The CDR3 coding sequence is TGCAGTGCCGAAAACCGACTAGCGGGGGATTACGAGCAGTACTTC. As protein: CSAENRLAGDYEQYF.

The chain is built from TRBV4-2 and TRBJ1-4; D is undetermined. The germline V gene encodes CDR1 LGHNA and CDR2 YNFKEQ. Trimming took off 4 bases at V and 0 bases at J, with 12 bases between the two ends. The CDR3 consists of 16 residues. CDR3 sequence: CASSLDQAATNEKLFF. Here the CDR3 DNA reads TGTGCCAGCAGCCTCGACCAGGCGGCAACTAATGAAAAACTGTTTTTT.

In DNA form, the CDR3 reads TGTGCCAGCAGTTGGGGGGGGCATTTAAATGAGCAGTTCTTC. It codes for CASSWGGHLNEQFF. V gene TRBV12-3 or TRBV12-4 combines with J gene TRBJ2-1; a possible D gene is TRBD2 (7 bases). V gave up 4 bases and J gave up 7 bases, with 14 bases separating them. There are 14 residues in the CDR3.

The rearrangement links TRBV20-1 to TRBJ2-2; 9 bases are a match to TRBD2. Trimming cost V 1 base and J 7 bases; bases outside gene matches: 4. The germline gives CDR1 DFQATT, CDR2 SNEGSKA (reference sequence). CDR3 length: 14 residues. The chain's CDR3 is CSARVQREVGELFF. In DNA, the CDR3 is TGCAGTGCTAGAGTACAGCGGGAGGTCGGGGAGCTGTTTTTT.